This TCR beta chain was documented in a study of blood T cell repertoires in COVID-19. At the level of the study: From the United States, Italy and Spain came samples of acute and convalescent COVID-19.

As handled by the study authors: Researchers report that nucleated cell counts were estimated from reference gene primer amplification. The method was immunoSEQ multiplex PCR; TCRdb's version includes in-frame clones alone and lacks a portion of them. V, J and clone size reflect that table, while D and trimming were determined from the DNA. The data contain approximately 440,000 clones, around 89% of them singletons. The Seattle patients, enrolled during active infection, were followed longitudinally. Trimming took off 3 bases at V and 3 bases at J, with 12 bases between the two ends. This CDR3 is 13 amino acids long. CDR1 and CDR2 from the germline V gene are GTSNPN and SVGIG (reference sequence).

This TCR was sampled from a woman aged 45-60 years with COVID-19, enrolled during active disease. Sequenced material: peripheral blood. J is TRBJ2-7 and V is TRBV30, with D possibly TRBD2 on 7 matching bases. The CDR3 sequence: CAWRIGGGYEQYF. The CDR3 DNA sequence: TGTGCCTGGAGGATAGGGGGGGGCTACGAGCAGTACTTC.